This T cell receptor (beta chain) was observed in a study of T cells in Graves' hyperthyroidism and ophthalmopathy. The CDR3 is 15 amino acids. Looked up from germline, CDR1 is LNHNV and CDR2 is YYDKDF (reference sequence). Deletions cut 0 bases from V and 4 bases from J, with 7 bases between. Study conclusions and caveats: Researchers found most expanded thyroid clonotypes above 0.001 in blood as well.

About this clonotype itself: Its antigen is undetermined.

What was amplified from RNA transcripts were TCR beta CDR3 regions. First-round RT-PCR with HTBI primers amplified the TCR CDR3 region. TCRdb re-analysed the multiplex PCR reads in MiXCR, keeping a single row per CDR3 protein. The table has 560,000 or so distinct CDR3 sequences, 35% to 55% seen once. This chain connects TRBV15 to TRBJ2-6; D is unresolved. The source is a woman aged 18-29 years with Graves' hyperthyroidism. The material sequenced was peripheral blood or thyroid tissue (not recorded which). The CDR3 nucleotides read TGTGCCACCAGCAGAGATTTGGAAGGGGCCAACGTCCTGACTTTC. It specifies CATSRDLEGANVLTF.